This TCR beta chain was sequenced during a study of cytomegalovirus exposure and HLA in healthy donors (dated by TCRdb to 2017 to 2019). Some background on the complete study: In an earlier analysis of about 560 of the donors, around 300 Gb of sequence data and 100 million or so unique TCR beta sequences from about 179 million T cells were reported. About 280 gigabases of sequencing data and roughly 81 million unique TCR sequences made up an early release that covered 500 to 700 HLA-typed donors. Among the roughly 400 genotyped donors, approximately 76% belonged to the genetic ancestry cluster associated with self-reported Caucasian donors. The study was designed to test whether signatures of past pathogen exposure could be identified by cataloging public T cell receptors. Using immunosequencing, the study profiled T cell repertoires from around 680 subjects and related those repertoires to cytomegalovirus serostatus. Along with the roughly 710-subject first cohort, a separate validation cohort of approximately 110 different subjects was used. High-throughput TCR immunosequencing, statistical association of individual TCRs with disease status, and machine learning were combined to predict cytomegalovirus infection status. A later analysis re-analyzed previously published TCR beta repertoires from 666 donors and added high-resolution HLA genotyping to study TCR occurrence patterns. The later analysis used no new phenotypic data to find candidate immune exposures, relying instead on TCR beta sequences and their occurrence across donors. To decide whether each TCR beta V gene segment behaved as functional or pseudogenic, an earlier analysis of fewer than 750 of the donors relied on high-throughput TCR beta sequencing. Alongside the repertoire data, information on donor age, sex, ethnicity and CMV serostatus was compiled. In a later genetic analysis, genome-wide SNP genotypes for about 65% of the roughly 670 donors were used, and that subset was treated as a discovery cohort. All discovery cohort repertoires had been generated on a single sequencing platform. HLA typing covered class I and class II loci at four-digit resolution. Typing coverage differed by locus: A, B, C, DRB1 and DQB1 were typed in roughly 620-630 donors, DQA1 in 522, DPA1 in some 610, and DPB1 in just under 490. Four or five DR-DQ haplotypes were treated as single units for association and clustering because of strong linkage in the cohort. Among about 400 genotyped donors of the cohort, an average of approximately 220,000 unique TCR beta nucleotide sequences was sequenced per donor, of which roughly 17% were non-productive. Here is what the overall study found, with its caveats: Strong co-occurrence of HLA alleles, especially DR and DQ, made assigning TCR associations to individual alleles difficult. Compared with the roughly 700-donor mean, donors in an Asian-associated ancestry cluster had fewer N-insertions in productive TCRs, according to a later genetic analysis. A later analysis found that TCR association rates varied across HLA loci, with DRB1 alleles showing the most associated TCRs and HLA-C alleles the fewest. In a later analysis, HLA-associated TCR beta chains showed more clonal expansion and lower generation probabilities than non-associated chains that were equally common. An earlier analysis of around 600 of the donors showed that most TCR beta V segments appeared in productive rearrangements either about 90% or about 30% of the time, which broadly matched IMGT annotations. In this cohort, only TCR beta chains were sequenced, and detectable features were limited by the absence of alpha or paired-chain data. Across donors, most TCR sequences were observed very rarely, whereas some public TCRs were present in many individuals. Linkage disequilibrium might explain the correlated functional status among segregating V segments, but an unknown experimental factor could not be excluded. In a later genetic analysis, a missense DCLRE1C variant was associated with V-gene and J-gene trimming of TCR beta chains, and the association was replicated in an independent cohort. Immune exposure information for the cohort was limited to CMV serostatus. The classifier was reported to diagnose cytomegalovirus status with high specificity and sensitivity in both the original cohort and the validation cohort. Because HLA typing was unavailable for some donors at each locus, only the typed subset was used in association tests. The authors suggested that the approach could potentially be extended to other disease states and immunological phenotypes. The sequencing pipeline was judged likely to have produced a cluster of highly shared sequence variants as a technical artifact. Sequencing depth was assumed to be roughly uniform across donors in the presence/absence analyses, though that assumption may not hold. Three of the identified cytomegalovirus-associated TCR beta chains were confirmed in vitro to be specific for cytomegalovirus antigens. Several of the top co-occurrence clusters appeared to be linked to parvovirus B19, influenza, CMV and Epstein-Barr virus, according to a later analysis. A further reported finding was that TCR beta sequences accurately predicted the HLA-A and HLA-B alleles for most subjects in the first cohort. A total of 150 or so TCR beta chains were listed by the study as associated with cytomegalovirus. A later analysis associated about 16,000 TCR beta sequences with specific HLA alleles at a false discovery rate of 0.05. Because the 87-base-pair reads could not distinguish some IMGT-functional V segments, including TRBV6-2 and TRBV6-3, those segments were excluded. Most CMV-associated TCR beta chains appeared to be HLA-restricted in a later analysis, and the HLA associations seemed to be driven largely by CMV exposure. Because counts were too low, seventeen rarely observed V segments, including chromosome 9 orphons, were excluded from the earlier analysis of roughly 580 of the donors.

The cohort was made up of approximately 670 healthy bone marrow donors. All cohort members were sampled while nominally healthy, although unrecorded immune exposures were likely present. The donor was CMV seropositive and was included in the group of 290 or so seropositive cohort members. Each donor provided a peripheral blood sample, and peripheral blood mononuclear cells were used for TCR beta sequencing. Genomic DNA was extracted from the blood cell samples with the Qiagen DNeasy Blood Extraction Kit. In regard to this clone: Its antigen is not yet known. One base away there is no much larger clone; base qualities are not given.

Germline trimming: 6 bases from V, 3 bases from J; junction bases outside gene matches: 10. The germline V gene (reference sequence) specifies LNHDA as CDR1 and SQIVND as CDR2. The CDR3 covers 15 residues, taking in both the cysteine and the phenylalanine. CDR3 DNA only is kept here, 45 bases in frame from base 1. Receptor amplification or capture employed the immunoSEQ multiplex PCR assay. For the multiplex PCR, a mixture combining 60 forward primers for TCR Vbeta segments and 13 reverse primers for TCR Jbeta segments was used. The CDR3 region of rearranged TCR beta genes was amplified from genomic DNA with a multiplex PCR assay. The Illumina HiSeq System was used to sequence the amplified TCR beta libraries as 87-base-pair reads. The original methods were these. A later analysis tallied tens of millions of unique TCR beta chains across the 666 repertoires, and approximately 11 million of those chains were shared by two or more donors. To remove PCR and sequencing errors, raw reads were error-corrected and collapsed into unique sequences using a nearest-neighbor algorithm that merged closely related sequences. V, D and J gene segments were assigned by aligning CDR3 sequences to IMGT reference sequences. For a sequence to be retained, a match of at least six nucleotides to both a V gene segment and a J gene segment was required. A rearrangement was called productive if the CDR3 had no stop codons and remained in frame with V and J, and every other rearrangement was called non-productive. CDR3 was defined according to IMGT convention as the region running from the second conserved V-encoded cysteine to the conserved J-encoded phenylalanine. Sequences without an unambiguous match to a single V gene segment were excluded from the earlier analysis of 587 of the donors. An earlier analysis of approximately 590 of the donors called V segments functional above 56.7% productive rearrangements and segregating when the between-donor standard deviation exceeded 5%. A statistical classification framework was developed to diagnose cytomegalovirus status using the catalog of TCR beta chain sequences. In a later analysis, TCR nucleotide sequences were compared against IMGT/GENE-DB human TR gene sequences so that V and J genes could be assigned. A later analysis assigned CDR3 sequences and most-parsimonious VDJ recombination scenarios with the TCRdist pipeline. In a later analysis, each TCR beta chain was defined by its CDR3 amino acid sequence together with its V-gene family, and reads without a unique V-gene family were excluded. To address suspected cross-contamination and a sequencing artifact, a later analysis removed some 620 highly shared, low-generation-probability nucleotide sequences. A later analysis calculated a clonal expansion index for each public chain from normalized within-repertoire ranks of inferred template counts. In a later analysis, generation probabilities were computed with a VDJ recombination model fitted to out-of-frame rearrangements, and the resulting probabilities were checked against IGoR. In a later analysis, hypergeometric tests were used to score TCR-TCR, TCR-HLA and TCR-CMV co-occurrence, with a repertoire-size bias correction applied to TCR pairs. To estimate false discovery rates, a later analysis permuted the HLA or CMV assignments 20 times. A later analysis grouped co-occurring TCRs with DBSCAN, adding TCRdist sequence similarity when clustering within HLA-allele-positive subsets. Co-occurrence clustering excluded repertoires with fewer than 30,000 or more than 120,000 public chains, plus five with anomalous nucleotide sharing. Entries here come from immuneACCESS through TCRdb and include only in-frame sequences with V and J called. Some clones fail to appear in such tables; in the studies checked, an unresolved V gene covers under half of the shortfall, and the cause of the remainder is unknown. V and J calls and clone size are given by that table; D and trimming were obtained from the DNA. The sample has over 75,000 clones on record, approximately 80% of them singletons. The ten largest clones capture 3% to 4% of the sample.

The sequencing input was PBMCs. The clonotype originates from a male donor in good health and CMV-seropositive. The rearranged chain carries TRBV19 and TRBJ2-7; the central 8 bases match TRBD2. The CDR3 protein sequence reads: CASSRLAGPLYEQYF. The sequenced DNA is TGTGCCAGTAGCCGATTAGCGGGGCCTCTCTACGAGCAGTACTTC.